This T cell receptor (beta chain) comes out of a study of blood T cell repertoires in COVID-19. Only in-frame clones appear in the TCRdb table, and some are missing; sequencing was by immunoSEQ multiplex PCR. The sample has roughly 160,000 clones; 80% are singletons. Germline CDR1 LNHNV, CDR2 YYDKDF (reference sequence). Trimming took off 4 bases at V and 5 bases at J, with 12 bases between the two ends. CDR3 length: 14 residues. Residents of over 20 US areas, aged about 18 to 95 years, made up the participants. The receptor's source is a woman between 55 and 75 years old who had recovered from COVID-19. Sequencing was performed on PBMCs or T cells enriched from blood (not recorded which). The V call is TRBV15, the J call TRBJ1-5; a possible D gene is TRBD1 (6 bases). The CDR3 here is CATSTTGRDQPQHF. In DNA form, the CDR3 reads TGTGCCACCAGCACTACAGGGAGGGATCAGCCCCAGCATTTT.